The table lists the clone carrying this TCR beta chain with a few counts. Looked up from germline, CDR1 is SGHTA and CDR2 is FQGNSA. The CDR3 is 18 residues long. The V gene end was trimmed by 1 base and the J gene end by 0 bases; junction bases not matched to a gene: 7. This entry comes from a study of identical twins. From the 5' RACE reads, TCRdb called clonotypes with MiXCR, one entry per CDR3 protein. Of 1.5 million to 2 million distinct CDR3 sequences in the sample, about 31% were seen once. The sample consisted of cord blood. The source is a newborn girl in good health. The gene calls are TRBV7-2 and TRBJ2-1, with 9 bases aligning to TRBD2. The CDR3 DNA sequence: TGTGCCAGCAGCTTAGACCAACTAGCGGGTGGCTCCTACAATGAGCAGTTCTTC. This gives the protein CASSLDQLAGGSYNEQFF. Using reference TRBV7-2 and TRBJ2-1 for the parts outside the CDR3, the full variable domain is GAGVSQSPSNKVTEKGKDVELRCDPISGHTALYWYRQSLGQGLEFLIYFQGNSAPDKSGLPSDRFSAERTGGSVSTLTIQRTQQEDSAVYLCASSLDQLAGGSYNEQFFGPGTRLTVL.